This T cell receptor (beta chain) derives from a study of cytomegalovirus exposure and HLA in healthy donors. Study-level points and caveats: Donors were assumed by presence/absence analyses to have roughly uniform sequencing depth.

Concerning this clone itself: Its antigen is currently unknown.

The V end was cut by 4 bases, the J end by 3 bases, with 8 bases between. This CDR3 is built from 12 residues. The germline gives CDR1 SGHNT, CDR2 YYREEE (reference sequence). Primers for the PCR totalled 60 Vbeta and 13 Jbeta. Produced via immunoSEQ multiplex PCR; TCRdb's table is partial and in-frame only. Here the sample spans around 110,000 clones, around four fifths being singletons. Sequencing was performed on PBMCs. The J gene is TRBJ2-7, the V gene TRBV5-4; no reliable D call. The TCR was taken from a young man in good health and CMV-seronegative. CDR3 DNA: TGTGCCAGCAGCATCCCAGGCTACGAGCAGTACTTC. As protein: CASSIPGYEQYF.